These 18 T cell receptor beta chains were sequenced from one sample in a study of T cell repertoires in cytomegalovirus infection. TCRdb redid the calling of the reads with MiXCR, one entry per CDR3 protein. The data hold 250,000 to 300,000 distinct CDR3 sequences, with roughly 21% observed a single time. No antigen has been identified for these receptors. Sequenced here: cultured PBMCs, sampled from culture after CMV antigen stimulation. Every receptor here comes from a human donor in good health (CMV status not recorded). Some clones in this sample may be carry-over from other donors' samples.

This clonotype has more than one count but fewer than ten. The V gene is TRBV7-8, the J gene TRBJ2-1; the D gene is possibly TRBD2 (6 bases). Germline assignment: CDR1 SGHVS and CDR2 FQNEAQ. CDR3 length equals 14 residues. The V end was cut by 2 bases, the J end by 10 bases, with 15 bases between. The CDR3 sequence is CASSLKSGDGEQFF. The CDR3 nucleotides read TGTGCCAGCAGCTTAAAGTCGGGAGACGGGGAGCAGTTCTTC.

This sequence joins TRBV6-1 and TRBJ1-1; a possible D gene is TRBD1 (6 bases). The CDR3 is 15 amino acids. The V end was cut by 1 base, the J end by 4 bases, with 13 bases between. Germline CDR1 MNHNS, CDR2 SASEGT. The CDR3 here is CASSEGGPTGTEAFF. DNA for the CDR3: TGTGCCAGCAGTGAAGGGGGGCCCACGGGCACTGAAGCTTTCTTT.

Regarding this clonotype: One end of the junction does not line up with germline, which may come from a read error. V usage is TRBV3-1 and J usage is TRBJ1-6; no reliable D call. CDR1 is LGHDT, CDR2 YNNKEL, per germline (reference sequence). CDR3 size: 17 residues. The DNA for the CDR3 is TGTTCCAGCAGACAAGAAGGTCCGGGCCCTATCGATTCACCCCTCCACTTT. Protein sequence: CSSRQEGPGPIDSPLHF.

This clonotype was seen only a few times. CDR3 protein: CASSGILSGNTIYF. CDR3 DNA sequence: TGTGCCAGCAGCGGGATCCTCTCGGGAAACACCATATATTTT. V usage is TRBV9 and J usage is TRBJ1-3; D call uncertain. The CDR3 extends over 14 amino acids. Germline CDR1 and CDR2: SGDLS and YYNGEE. Trimming took 3 bases from V and 4 from J, leaving 11 bases between them.

The chain couples TRBV7-2 to TRBJ2-7, with 7 bases matching TRBD1. The CDR3 contains 17 residues. Losses at the gene ends were 1 base for V and 3 bases for J; bases not matched to a gene: 12. Per the germline V gene, CDR1 is SGHTA and CDR2 is FQGNSA. The CDR3 DNA reads TGTGCCAGCAGCTTAGTGGTTTCTCGGGACAGATTCTACGAGCAGTACTTC. Amino acids: CASSLVVSRDRFYEQYF.

This chain links TRBV20-1 with TRBJ2-3; 7 nucleotides match TRBD2. Germline V gives CDR1 DFQATT, CDR2 SNEGSKA (reference sequence). This CDR3 has 13 amino acids. The trim removed 7 bases at V and 1 base at J, leaving 5 bases unmatched. This CDR3 reads CSEGRAGTDTQYF. The CDR3 DNA reads TGCAGTGAAGGGAGGGCTGGCACAGATACGCAGTATTTT.

This clonotype has more than one count but fewer than ten. The V call is TRBV3-1, the J call TRBJ1-1; 8 bases fit TRBD1. CDR3 length: 14 amino acids. The ends lost 2 bases at V and 5 bases at J; junction bases unmatched: 4. The germline CDR1 and CDR2 sequences are LGHDT and YNNKEL (reference sequence). For the CDR3, the DNA is TGTGCCAGCAGCCAACAGGGGGCGGGAACTGAAGCTTTCTTT. It specifies CASSQQGAGTEAFF.

This clonotype was recorded a few times. The V and J genes are TRBV6-5 and TRBJ2-2; the match to TRBD1 covers 9 bases. V gave up 2 bases and J gave up 4 bases; unmatched junction bases: 11. CDR3 size: 18 residues. The germline V gene has CDR1 MNHEY and CDR2 SVGAGI. The CDR3, as DNA: TGTGCCAGCAGTTACGGGACAGGGTCCCCCTCTAGCACCGGGGAGCTGTTTTTT. Encoded protein: CASSYGTGSPSSTGELFF.

Here the CDR3 DNA reads TGTGCCAGTAGTGGAATCCTGGGGACTGAAGCTTTCTTT. Protein sequence: CASSGILGTEAFF. V gene TRBV19 combines with J gene TRBJ1-1; D unresolved. This CDR3 is 13 amino acids long. The V end was cut by 5 bases, the J end by 5 bases, with 12 bases between. The germline V gene has CDR1 LNHDA and CDR2 SQIVND (reference sequence).

The chain combines TRBV19 with TRBJ2-2; D is unclear. The CDR3 is 14 amino acids. Germline CDR1 and CDR2: LNHDA and SQIVND (reference sequence). V lost 5 bases and J 2 bases, leaving 9 bases between the germline ends. In nucleotides, the CDR3 is TGTGCCAGTAGTCGGACCATTAACACCGGGGAGCTGTTTTTT. This translates into CASSRTINTGELFF.

This chain uses TRBV20-1 with TRBJ2-7; the D call may be TRBD1 or TRBD2 (5 bases each). Germline V CDR1 and CDR2: DFQATT, SNEGSKA (reference sequence). The CDR3 contains 13 residues. Trimming left V 6 bases short and J 0 bases short, with 12 bases between. CDR3 sequence reads: CSARGVSSYEQYF. CDR3 DNA sequence: TGCAGTGCCCGAGGGGTAAGCTCCTACGAGCAGTACTTC.

The J gene is TRBJ2-5, the V gene TRBV6-5; D possibly matches TRBD1 or TRBD2 (5 bases each). V lost 7 bases and J lost 2, with 23 bases in between. This CDR3 has 17 residues. CDR1 and CDR2 from the germline V gene are MNHEY and SVGAGI. CDR3 loop: CASTLTAGGALQETQYF. The CDR3 coding sequence is TGTGCCAGCACCCTCACCGCGGGTGGGGCCCTGCAAGAGACCCAGTACTTC.

This chain connects TRBV6-2 or TRBV6-3 to TRBJ2-3, with 13 bases identical to TRBD2. This CDR3 has 16 residues. J gave up 0 bases and V 6 bases, and 3 bases lay outside the gene matches. The germline V gene encodes CDR1 MNHEY and CDR2 SVGEGT. CDR3 DNA: TGTGCCAGCAGCTGGGGACTAGCGGGAAGCACAGATACGCAGTATTTT. This translates into CASSWGLAGSTDTQYF.

The V and J genes are TRBV7-6 and TRBJ1-2; 7 bases align to TRBD1. CDR1 is SGHVS, CDR2 FNYEAQ, per germline. CDR3 length equals 15 residues. Germline trimming cut 2 bases from V and 7 bases from J; bases unmatched to any gene: 10. The CDR3 coding sequence is TGTGCCAGCAGCTTACGGGCAGGGGGACTCTCTGGCTACACCTTC. Protein product: CASSLRAGGLSGYTF.

The chain employs TRBV6-1 and TRBJ2-7; no definite D call. This CDR3 is 12 amino acids long. Trimming left V 5 bases short and J 4 bases short, with 9 bases between. Germline V lookup: CDR1 MNHNS, CDR2 SASEGT. CDR3 nucleotide sequence: TGTGCCAGCAGTTACCGCTATTACGAGCAGTACGTC. It yields the protein CASSYRYYEQYV.

This clonotype was detected only a few times. A much larger clone sits a single nucleotide away, making a read error possible. The V and J genes are TRBV7-4 and TRBJ1-2; 7 nucleotides match TRBD1. This CDR3 has 13 amino acids. J lost 5 bases, V lost 6 bases, and 6 bases had no gene match. Germline V gene sequence: CDR1 SGHVT, CDR2 SQSDAQ. CDR3 nucleotides: TGTGCCAGCAGGCAGACAGGGAATTATGGCTACACCTTC. Translation: CASRQTGNYGYTF.

This clonotype occurred many times. The gene calls are TRBV7-2 and TRBJ2-1; TRBD2 aligns across 7 bases. CDR3 size: 16 residues. Germline-derived CDR1 and CDR2 are SGHTA and FQGNSA. V trimming: 5 bases; J trimming: 7 bases; junction bases outside the gene matches: 14. The CDR3 region has the DNA TGTGCCAGCAGCCCCCGAAGCGCTAGCGGAAGGAATGAGCAGTTCTTC. Protein sequence: CASSPRSASGRNEQFF.

The rearrangement joins TRBV15 to TRBJ1-1; TRBD1 matches at 7 bases. The germline V gene encodes CDR1 LNHNV and CDR2 YYDKDF (reference sequence). With V trimmed by 1 base and J by 4 bases, 3 bases remained unmatched. The length of the CDR3 is 14 residues. CDR3 residues: CATSRAGTVTEAFF. Written as DNA, the CDR3 is TGTGCCACCAGCAGAGCCGGGACAGTCACTGAAGCTTTCTTT.